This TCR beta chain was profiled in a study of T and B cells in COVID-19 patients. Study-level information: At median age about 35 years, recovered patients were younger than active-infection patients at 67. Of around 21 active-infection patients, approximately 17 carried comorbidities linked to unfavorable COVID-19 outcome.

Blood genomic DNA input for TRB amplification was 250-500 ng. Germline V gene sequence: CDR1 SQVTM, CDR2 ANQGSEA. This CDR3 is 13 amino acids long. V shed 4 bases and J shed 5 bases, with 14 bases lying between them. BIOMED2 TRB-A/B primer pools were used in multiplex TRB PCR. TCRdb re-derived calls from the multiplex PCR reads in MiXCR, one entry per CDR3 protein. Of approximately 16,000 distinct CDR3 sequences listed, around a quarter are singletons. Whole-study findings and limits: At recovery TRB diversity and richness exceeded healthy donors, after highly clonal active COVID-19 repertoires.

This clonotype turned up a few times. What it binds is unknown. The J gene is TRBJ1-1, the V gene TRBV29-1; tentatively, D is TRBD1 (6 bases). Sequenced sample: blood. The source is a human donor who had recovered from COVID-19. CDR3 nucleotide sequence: TGCAGCGTTGTATGGGGGGCTGGGACTGAAGCTTTCTTT. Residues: CSVVWGAGTEAFF. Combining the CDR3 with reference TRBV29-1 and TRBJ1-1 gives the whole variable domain SAVISQKPSRDICQRGTSLTIQCQVDSQVTMMFWYRQQPGQSLTLIATANQGSEATYESGFVIDKFPISRPNLTFSTLTVSNMSPEDSSIYLCSVVWGAGTEAFFGQGTRLTVV.